Given below is one T cell receptor beta chain in context. Its target is unknown. Here immunoSEQ multiplex PCR was the method, and the copy in TCRdb shows in-frame clones only, minus some. This table has about 650,000 clones, less than 97% appearing once. The sample is drawn from a study of shared clonotypes between healthy human individuals. Study observations and caveats: Richness estimates generally favored naive over memory subsets.

The naive CD8 population came from CD45RO-negative cells selected for CCR7, without terminally differentiated effector memory CD45RA+ cells. This CDR3 is 16 amino acids long. Unmatched junction bases numbered 4, after V lost 3 bases and J lost 3 bases. Germline V gene data show CDR1 as SGHAT and CDR2 as FQNNGV. The chain uses TRBV11-2 and TRBJ1-5, with 11 bases matching TRBD1. Input material: naive CD8+ T cells sorted from blood. The receptor was isolated from a woman in her 30s in good health. In DNA, the CDR3 is TGTGCCAGCAGCTTTGGGACAGGGGGAAACAATCAGCCCCAGCATTTT. Translated, it gives CASSFGTGGNNQPQHF.